This T cell receptor (beta chain) emerged from a study of blood T cells in healthy people across ages. A remark on this clonotype: Its antigen remains unknown.

Notes on the study in general: Observed TCR beta diversity showed a strong correlation with the percentage of naive T cells as measured by flow cytometry. Higher diversity, along with more naive CD4+ cells, distinguished long-lived donors from aged donors.

Every sample yielded at least 6.5 million isolated PBMCs. RNA extraction gave at least 5.5 micrograms of total RNA per sample. With 6 bases removed from V and 7 bases from J, the gap between germline ends came to 13 bases. The CDR3 consists of 13 residues. Then a second PCR, running roughly 7 to 11 cycles, was carried out with a sample-barcoded 5' primer and a J-beta primer mix. TCRdb re-analysed the 5' RACE reads in MiXCR, keeping a single row per CDR3 protein. The profile shows over a million distinct CDR3 sequences, approximately 43% of them singletons. What was sequenced was blood. This sequence was found in a woman aged 18-29 years in good health. The genes are TRBV12-3 or TRBV12-4 and TRBJ1-5; perhaps TRBD1 as D (5 bases). The CDR3 coding sequence is TGTGCCAGCAGGCCACAGGACCTGCAGCCCCAGCATTTT. Amino acids: CASRPQDLQPQHF.